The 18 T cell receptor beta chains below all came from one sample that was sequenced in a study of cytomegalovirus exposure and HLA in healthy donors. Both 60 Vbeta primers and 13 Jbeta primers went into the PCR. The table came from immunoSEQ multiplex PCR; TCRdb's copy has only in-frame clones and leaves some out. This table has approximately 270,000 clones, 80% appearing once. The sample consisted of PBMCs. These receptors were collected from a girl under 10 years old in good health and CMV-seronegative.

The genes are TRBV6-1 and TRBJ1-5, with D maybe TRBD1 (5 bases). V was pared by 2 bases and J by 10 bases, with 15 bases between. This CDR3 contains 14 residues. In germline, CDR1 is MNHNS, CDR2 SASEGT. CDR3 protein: CASSEYRQTSPQHF. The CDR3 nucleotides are TGTGCCAGCAGTGAATATCGACAGACCAGTCCCCAGCATTTT.

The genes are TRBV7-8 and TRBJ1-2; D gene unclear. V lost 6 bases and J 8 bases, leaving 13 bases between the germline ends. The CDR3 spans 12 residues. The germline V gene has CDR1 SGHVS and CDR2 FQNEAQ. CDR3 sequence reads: CASRGRDYGYTF. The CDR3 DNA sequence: TGTGCCAGCAGGGGGAGGGATTACGGCTACACCTTC.

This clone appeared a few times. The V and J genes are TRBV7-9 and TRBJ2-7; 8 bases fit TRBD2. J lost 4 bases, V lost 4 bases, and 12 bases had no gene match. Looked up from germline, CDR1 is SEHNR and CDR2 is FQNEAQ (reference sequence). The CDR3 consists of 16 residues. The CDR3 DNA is TGTGCCAGCAGCTCACCCGTGGGACTAGAGGATTACGAGCAGTACTTC. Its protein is CASSSPVGLEDYEQYF.

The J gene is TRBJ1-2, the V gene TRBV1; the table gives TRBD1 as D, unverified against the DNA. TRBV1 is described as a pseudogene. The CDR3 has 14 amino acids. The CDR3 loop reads CTSSPQGEEGGYTF. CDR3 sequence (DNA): TGCACCAGCAGCCCACAGGGGGAGGAGGGTGGCTACACCTTC.

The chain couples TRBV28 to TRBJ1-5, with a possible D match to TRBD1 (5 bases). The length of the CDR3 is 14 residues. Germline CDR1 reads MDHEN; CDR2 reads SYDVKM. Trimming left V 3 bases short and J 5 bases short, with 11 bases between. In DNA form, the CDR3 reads TGTGCCAGCAGTTTGGGGCCCCCACATCAGCCCCAGCATTTT. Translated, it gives CASSLGPPHQPQHF. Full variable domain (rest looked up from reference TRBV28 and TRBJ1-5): DVKVTQSSRYLVKRTGEKVFLECVQDMDHENMFWYRQDPGLGLRLIYFSYDVKMKEKGDIPEGYSVSREKKERFSLILESASTNQTSMYLCASSLGPPHQPQHFGDGTRLSIL.

As DNA, the CDR3 is TGTGCCAGCAGCCGCCGGGCTGAAGCTTTCTTT. This gives the protein CASSRRAEAFF. V usage is TRBV28 and J usage is TRBJ1-1; D unclear. Looked up from germline, CDR1 is MDHEN and CDR2 is SYDVKM. This CDR3 is built from 11 residues. V was cut by 6 bases and J by 6 bases, with 8 bases left in between.

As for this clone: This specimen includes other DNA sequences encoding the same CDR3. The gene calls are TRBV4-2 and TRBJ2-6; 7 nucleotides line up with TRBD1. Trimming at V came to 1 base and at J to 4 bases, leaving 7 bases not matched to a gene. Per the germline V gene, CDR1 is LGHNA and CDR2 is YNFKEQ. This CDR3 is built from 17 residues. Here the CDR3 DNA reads TGTGCCAGCAGCCAAGGGGACAGCGTCTCGGGGGCCAACGTCCTGACTTTC. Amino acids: CASSQGDSVSGANVLTF.

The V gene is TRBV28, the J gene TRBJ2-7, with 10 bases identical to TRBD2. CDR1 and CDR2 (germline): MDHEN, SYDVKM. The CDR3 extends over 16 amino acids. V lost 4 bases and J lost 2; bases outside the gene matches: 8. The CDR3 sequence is CASSSSGGFLTYEQYF. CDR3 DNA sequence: TGTGCCAGCAGTTCTAGCGGGGGTTTTCTTACCTACGAGCAGTACTTC.

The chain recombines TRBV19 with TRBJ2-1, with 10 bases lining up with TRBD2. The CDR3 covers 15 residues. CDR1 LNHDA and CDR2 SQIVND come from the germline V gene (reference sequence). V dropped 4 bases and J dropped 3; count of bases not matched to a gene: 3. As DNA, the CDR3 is TGTGCCAGTAGTAGGCCTAGCGGGGGCTACAATGAGCAGTTCTTC. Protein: CASSRPSGGYNEQFF.

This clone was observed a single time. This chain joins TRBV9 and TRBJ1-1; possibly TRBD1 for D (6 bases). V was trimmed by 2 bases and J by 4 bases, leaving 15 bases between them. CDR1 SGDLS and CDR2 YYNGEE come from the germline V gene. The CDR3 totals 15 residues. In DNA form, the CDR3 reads TGTGCCAGCAGCGTCACAGGGATCCCTAGCACTGAAGCTTTCTTT. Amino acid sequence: CASSVTGIPSTEAFF.

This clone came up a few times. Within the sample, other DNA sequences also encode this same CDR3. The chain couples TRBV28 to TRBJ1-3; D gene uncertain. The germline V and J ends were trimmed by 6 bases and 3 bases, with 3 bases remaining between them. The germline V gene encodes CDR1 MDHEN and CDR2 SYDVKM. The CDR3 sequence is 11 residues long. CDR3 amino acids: CASSLGNTIYF. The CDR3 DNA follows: TGTGCCAGCAGCCTTGGAAACACCATATATTTT.

The CDR3 DNA is TGTGCCAGCAGCCTGGGACAGGGGGCCGGTGATACGCAGTATTTT. Protein product: CASSLGQGAGDTQYF. J is TRBJ2-3 and V is TRBV7-7; TRBD1 matches 12 bases. The CDR3 is 15 residues long. The J segment lost 6 bases and the V segment lost 5 bases, leaving 6 bases of the junction unmatched. Germline V gives CDR1 SSHAT, CDR2 FNYEAQ (reference sequence).

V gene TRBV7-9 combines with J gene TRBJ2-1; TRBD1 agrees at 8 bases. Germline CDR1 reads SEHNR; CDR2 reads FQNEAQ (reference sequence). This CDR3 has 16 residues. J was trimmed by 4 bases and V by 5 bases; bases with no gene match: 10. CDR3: CASSPLTGDSYNEQFF. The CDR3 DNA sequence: TGTGCCAGCAGCCCGCTGACAGGGGACTCATACAATGAGCAGTTCTTC. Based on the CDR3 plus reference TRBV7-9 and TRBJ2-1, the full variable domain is DTGVSQNPRHKITKRGQNVTFRCDPISEHNRLYWYRQTLGQGPEFLTYFQNEAQLEKSRLLSDRFSAERPKGSFSTLEIQRTEQGDSAMYLCASSPLTGDSYNEQFFGPGTRLTVL.

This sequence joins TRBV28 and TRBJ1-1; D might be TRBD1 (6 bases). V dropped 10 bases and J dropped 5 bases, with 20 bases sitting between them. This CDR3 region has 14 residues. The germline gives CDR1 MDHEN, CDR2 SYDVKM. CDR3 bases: TGTGCCACCGGATCGACACTAAGGGGGACTGAAGCTTTCTTT. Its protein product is CATGSTLRGTEAFF.

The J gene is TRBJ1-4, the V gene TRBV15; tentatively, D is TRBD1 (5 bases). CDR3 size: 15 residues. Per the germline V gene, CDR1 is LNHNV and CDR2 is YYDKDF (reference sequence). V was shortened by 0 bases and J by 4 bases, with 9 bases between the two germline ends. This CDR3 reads CATSRDRVGNEKLFF. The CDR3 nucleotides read TGTGCCACCAGCAGAGACAGGGTTGGTAATGAAAAACTGTTTTTT. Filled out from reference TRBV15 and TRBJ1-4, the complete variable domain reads DAMVIQNPRYQVTQFGKPVTLSCSQTLNHNVMYWYQQKSSQAPKLLFHYYDKDFNNEADTPDNFQSRRPNTSFCFLDIRSPGLGDTAMYLCATSRDRVGNEKLFFGSGTQLSVL.

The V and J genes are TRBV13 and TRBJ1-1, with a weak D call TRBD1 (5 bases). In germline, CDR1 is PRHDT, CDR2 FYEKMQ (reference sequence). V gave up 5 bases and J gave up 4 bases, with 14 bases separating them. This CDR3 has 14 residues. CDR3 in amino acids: CASSTGVGVTEAFF. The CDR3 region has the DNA TGTGCCAGCAGCACGGGGGTAGGGGTCACTGAAGCTTTCTTT. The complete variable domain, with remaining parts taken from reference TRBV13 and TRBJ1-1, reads AAGVIQSPRHLIKEKRETATLKCYPIPRHDTVYWYQQGPGQDPQFLISFYEKMQSDKGSIPDRFSAQQFSDYHSELNMSSLELGDSALYFCASSTGVGVTEAFFGQGTRLTVV.

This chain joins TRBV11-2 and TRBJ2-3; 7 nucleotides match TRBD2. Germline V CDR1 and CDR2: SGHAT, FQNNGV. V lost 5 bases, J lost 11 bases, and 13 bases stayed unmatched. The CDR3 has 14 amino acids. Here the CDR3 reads CASSLAGDSPRQYF. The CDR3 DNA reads TGTGCCAGCAGCCTCGCGGGGGACTCCCCGAGGCAGTATTTT.

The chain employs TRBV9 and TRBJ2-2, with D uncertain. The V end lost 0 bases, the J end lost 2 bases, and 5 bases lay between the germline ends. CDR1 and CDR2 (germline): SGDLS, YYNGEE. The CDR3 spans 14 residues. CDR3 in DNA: TGTGCCAGCAGCGTAGGACATAACACCGGGGAGCTGTTTTTT. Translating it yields CASSVGHNTGELFF.